This is a list of T cell receptor beta chains from one sample in a study of blood T cells in healthy people across ages. MiXCR was run by TCRdb on the 5' RACE reads, yielding one entry per CDR3 protein. The sample has fewer than 900,000 distinct CDR3 sequences, around 36% seen once. The source material was blood. The receptors shown here come from a man aged 18-30 years in good health. CDR3s include the opening cysteine and the closing phenylalanine or tryptophan. D genes are given only for firm matches. Clone sizes are given selectively: once, few, many, or a class where the clone is expanded.

j_call: TRBJ1-2
v_call: TRBV12-3/TRBV12-4
d_call: NA
clone_size: many
cdr3_nt: TGTGCCAGCAGCCCCTCGGGGGGAGCTAACTATGGCTACACCTTC
cdr3_aa: CASSPSGGANYGYTF

j_call: TRBJ2-5
v_call: TRBV9
d_call: TRBD2
clone_size: few
cdr3_nt: TGTGCCAGCAGCGATGGGGGACTAGCGGGGGGGCGTGAGACCCAGTACTTC
cdr3_aa: CASSDGGLAGGRETQYF

j_call: TRBJ2-1
v_call: TRBV7-2
d_call: NA
clone_size: NA
cdr3_nt: TGTGCCAGCAACTTACAGGCAGAATACAATGAGCAGTTCTTC
cdr3_aa: CASNLQAEYNEQFF

j_call: TRBJ2-3
v_call: TRBV28
d_call: NA
clone_size: NA
cdr3_nt: TGTGCCAGCAGTTTATGGCGGTACTCCCCAGATACGCAGTATTTT
cdr3_aa: CASSLWRYSPDTQYF

j_call: TRBJ1-5
v_call: TRBV12-3/TRBV12-4
d_call: TRBD1
clone_size: many
cdr3_nt: TGTGCCAGCAGACAGGGGAATCAGCCCCAGCATTTT
cdr3_aa: CASRQGNQPQHF

j_call: TRBJ2-1
v_call: TRBV14
d_call: TRBD2
clone_size: NA
cdr3_nt: TGTGCCAGCAGCCAAACTAGCGGGGGGTACAATGAGCAGTTCTTC
cdr3_aa: CASSQTSGGYNEQFF

j_call: TRBJ2-3
v_call: TRBV20-1
d_call: TRBD2
clone_size: many
cdr3_nt: TGCAGTGCTAGTCCCGGGACTAGCGGCGGCACAGATACGCAGTATTTT
cdr3_aa: CSASPGTSGGTDTQYF

j_call: TRBJ1-1
v_call: TRBV6-2/TRBV6-3
d_call: TRBD1
clone_size: NA
cdr3_nt: TGTGCCAGCAGATCCACAGGGGTTGGAACTGAAGCTTTCTTT
cdr3_aa: CASRSTGVGTEAFF

j_call: TRBJ2-4
v_call: TRBV20-1
d_call: NA
clone_size: many
cdr3_nt: TGCAGTGCTAGTATGGGACTTGTCGAAAACATTCAGTACTTC
cdr3_aa: CSASMGLVENIQYF

j_call: TRBJ2-7
v_call: TRBV10-2
d_call: TRBD2
clone_size: NA
cdr3_nt: TGCGCCAGCATACGGCTAGCGGGGCCCCTCTCCTACGAGCAGCACTTC
cdr3_aa: CASIRLAGPLSYEQHF

j_call: TRBJ2-5
v_call: TRBV6-5
d_call: TRBD1
clone_size: NA
cdr3_nt: TGTGCCAGCAGTTCCCTCCCCCGCGGGACAGGGGTGGATGGTGAGCAGTACTTC
cdr3_aa: CASSSLPRGTGVDGEQYF

j_call: TRBJ2-5
v_call: TRBV20-1
d_call: TRBD1
clone_size: NA
cdr3_nt: TGCAGTGCTAGAGATGCCGGGACAGGGGTGATGGATGAGCAGTACTTC
cdr3_aa: CSARDAGTGVMDEQYF

j_call: TRBJ2-1
v_call: TRBV9
d_call: NA
clone_size: NA
cdr3_nt: TGTGCCAGCAGCGCCAAAAGCGGGACAGGCAACTACAATAAGCAGTTCTTC
cdr3_aa: CASSAKSGTGNYNKQFF

j_call: TRBJ1-4
v_call: TRBV4-3
d_call: NA
clone_size: NA
cdr3_nt: TGCGCCAGCAGCCATGATGCCCTAGGGGCTGAAAAACTGTTTTTT
cdr3_aa: CASSHDALGAEKLFF

j_call: TRBJ2-1
v_call: TRBV7-2
d_call: NA
clone_size: many
cdr3_nt: TGTGCCAGCAGCTTTCGACGCCGAGATGGGGGGCAGTTCTTC
cdr3_aa: CASSFRRRDGGQFF

j_call: TRBJ1-4
v_call: TRBV5-1
d_call: NA
clone_size: many
cdr3_nt: TGCGCCAGCAGCTTGGGGGCGGCTAATGAAAAACTGTTTTTT
cdr3_aa: CASSLGAANEKLFF

j_call: TRBJ2-5
v_call: TRBV5-4
d_call: NA
clone_size: NA
cdr3_nt: TGTGCCAGCAGACCAGAGTGGGGGGCCCAGGGGACCCAGTACTTC
cdr3_aa: CASRPEWGAQGTQYF

j_call: TRBJ2-3
v_call: TRBV29-1
d_call: NA
clone_size: NA
cdr3_nt: TGCAGCGCCGACCCCGCGGAAGATACGCAGTATTTT
cdr3_aa: CSADPAEDTQYF

j_call: TRBJ2-1
v_call: TRBV27
d_call: TRBD2
clone_size: few
cdr3_nt: TGTGCCAGCCGTCCCGCTAGCGGGGGGCCCTATGAGCAGTTCTTC
cdr3_aa: CASRPASGGPYEQFF

j_call: TRBJ2-5
v_call: TRBV29-1
d_call: NA
clone_size: many
cdr3_nt: TGCAGCGTCATTGGGGTCTCGGAGACCCAGTACTTC
cdr3_aa: CSVIGVSETQYF

j_call: TRBJ1-2
v_call: TRBV14
d_call: TRBD1
clone_size: many
cdr3_nt: TGTGCCAGCAGCCTTGGGACAGGGGCCTCAGGCTACACCTTC
cdr3_aa: CASSLGTGASGYTF

j_call: TRBJ1-2
v_call: TRBV4-1
d_call: NA
clone_size: few
cdr3_nt: TGCGCCAGCAGCCAAGATCCGGGACATTATGGCTACACCTTC
cdr3_aa: CASSQDPGHYGYTF

j_call: TRBJ2-3
v_call: TRBV15
d_call: NA
clone_size: many
cdr3_nt: TGTGCCACCAGCAGAGATCGAAGTAGATCAGATACGCAGTATTTT
cdr3_aa: CATSRDRSRSDTQYF

j_call: TRBJ2-5
v_call: TRBV20-1
d_call: NA
clone_size: many
cdr3_nt: TGCAGTGCTCTAACCTGGGTGGGCCAGTACTTC
cdr3_aa: CSALTWVGQYF

j_call: TRBJ1-1
v_call: TRBV9
d_call: NA
clone_size: once
cdr3_nt: TGTGCCAGCAGCGTGGAACAAGGGAACACTGAAGCTTTCTTT
cdr3_aa: CASSVEQGNTEAFF

j_call: TRBJ2-1
v_call: TRBV9
d_call: TRBD2
clone_size: NA
cdr3_nt: TGTGCCAGCAGCGATAGCGGGGGGACCTACAATGAGCAGTTCTTC
cdr3_aa: CASSDSGGTYNEQFF

j_call: TRBJ2-7
v_call: TRBV27
d_call: NA
clone_size: NA
cdr3_nt: TGTGCCAGCAGATCGAACTTGAAATACAGGGAATCCGAGCAGTACTTC
cdr3_aa: CASRSNLKYRESEQYF

j_call: TRBJ2-7
v_call: TRBV7-2
d_call: NA
clone_size: NA
cdr3_nt: TGTGCCAGCAGCTTAGATCACGGTTCCTACGAGCAGTACTTC
cdr3_aa: CASSLDHGSYEQYF